These T cell receptor beta chains were read from a single sample in a study of Tregs in tolerant kidney transplant recipients. Some clones are missing from TCRdb's copy, which holds only in-frame ones; the method was immunoSEQ multiplex PCR. The sample yields roughly 250,000 clones, about four fifths seen once. Sequenced input: CD4+ T cells from blood. The source is a human donor in good health. Each CDR3 is given with its conserved first and last residue. The D gene is left open where the match is weak. Not all rows give a size; the values are once, few, many and, for expanded clones, a class.

>TRBJ2-2|-|TRBV4-1|-
CASSTPAFLGTGELFF
TGCGCCAGCAGCACTCCGGCCTTCCTGGGGACCGGGGAGCTGTTTTTT
>TRBJ1-5|-|TRBV30|-
CAWSVGTDSNQPQHF
TGTGCCTGGAGCGTCGGGACGGATAGCAATCAGCCCCAGCATTTT
>TRBJ1-5|-|TRBV5-1|TRBD1
CASSLDPGGQPQHF
TGCGCCAGCAGCTTGGATCCAGGGGGTCAGCCCCAGCATTTT
>TRBJ2-2|-|TRBV2|-
CASSEEPGTGELFF
TGTGCCAGCAGTGAAGAGCCAGGAACCGGGGAGCTGTTTTTT
>TRBJ1-4|-|TRBV7-2|TRBD1
CASSLGGTGRKKLFF
TGTGCCAGCAGCTTGGGGGGGACAGGGAGGAAGAAACTGTTTTTT
>TRBJ2-7|-|TRBV5-1|-
CASSLVVGYEQYF
TGCGCCAGCAGCTTGGTCGTGGGTTACGAGCAGTACTTC
>TRBJ1-2|-|TRBV5-4|-
CASTTRAAYGYTF
TGTGCCAGCACCACTAGGGCTGCCTATGGCTACACCTTC
>TRBJ1-5|-|TRBV10-2|TRBD1
CASTGTGNQPQHF
TGCGCCAGCACCGGGACAGGGAATCAGCCCCAGCATTTT
>TRBJ1-5|-|TRBV6-4|-
CASSDFRGQPQHF
TGTGCCAGCAGTGACTTCAGGGGACAGCCCCAGCATTTT
>TRBJ1-2|few|TRBV11-2|-
CASSFSVGRGYGYTF
TGTGCCAGCAGCTTTTCGGTGGGGCGAGGCTATGGCTACACCTTC
>TRBJ1-5|-|TRBV18|TRBD1
CASSPRQGGNQPQHF
TGTGCCAGCTCACCAAGACAGGGGGGTAATCAGCCCCAGCATTTT
>TRBJ2-7|-|TRBV6-1|-
CASRDGGANYEQYF
TGTGCCAGCAGGGACGGGGGCGCTAATTACGAGCAGTACTTC
>TRBJ2-2|-|TRBV6-5|-
CASSKGVTGELFF
TGTGCCAGCAGTAAGGGGGTCACCGGGGAGCTGTTTTTT
>TRBJ1-2|-|TRBV7-9|-
CASSRGGGYTF
TGTGCCAGCAGCCGGGGTGGTGGCTACACCTTC
>TRBJ1-3|-|TRBV19|-
CASSEWRPSGNTIYF
TGTGCCAGTAGTGAGTGGCGTCCCTCTGGAAACACCATATATTTT
>TRBJ1-2|-|TRBV6-1|-
CASSEGRIRNYGYTF
TGTGCCAGCAGTGAGGGCAGAATAAGGAACTATGGCTACACCTTC
>TRBJ2-2|-|TRBV18|TRBD2
CASSPRALAGVTGELFF
TGTGCCAGCTCGCCACGGGCACTAGCGGGAGTTACCGGGGAGCTGTTTTTT
>TRBJ2-1|-|TRBV9|-
CASSSPGGYNEQFF
TGTGCCAGCAGCTCACCCGGGGGCTACAATGAGCAGTTCTTC
>TRBJ2-6|-|TRBV11-1|-
CASSYERATNVLTF
TGTGCCAGCAGCTATGAAAGGGCTACCAACGTCCTGACTTTC
>TRBJ2-7|-|TRBV19|TRBD2
CASSKGSGGPDEQYF
TGTGCCAGTAGTAAGGGTAGCGGGGGGCCCGACGAGCAGTACTTC
>TRBJ1-2|few|TRBV7-8|TRBD1
CASRDRGGGYGYTF
TGTGCCAGCAGGGACAGGGGAGGAGGCTATGGCTACACCTTC
>TRBJ1-5|once|TRBV4-1|TRBD1
CASSQTGQQNNQPQHF
TGCGCCAGCAGCCAGACGGGACAGCAAAACAATCAGCCCCAGCATTTT
>TRBJ1-6|-|TRBV25-1|-
CASSAQSSYNSPLHF
TGTGCCAGCAGTGCGCAGAGCTCCTATAATTCACCCCTCCACTTT
>TRBJ1-1|-|TRBV4-1|TRBD1
CASSSGQLNTEAFF
TGCGCCAGCAGCTCGGGACAGTTGAACACTGAAGCTTTCTTT
>TRBJ1-5|-|TRBV5-1|-
CASSPQGDQNGQPQHF
TGCGCCAGCAGCCCGCAGGGAGACCAAAATGGTCAGCCCCAGCATTTT
>TRBJ2-7|few|TRBV6-6|-
CASSPGLYEQYF
TGTGCCAGCAGTCCCGGTTTGTACGAGCAGTACTTC
>TRBJ1-4|-|TRBV19|-
CASSVMDSRNEKLFF
TGTGCCAGTAGCGTGATGGACAGCCGAAATGAAAAACTGTTTTTT
>TRBJ1-1|-|TRBV5-6|-
CASSFDRNTEAFF
TGTGCCAGCAGCTTTGACAGGAACACTGAAGCTTTCTTT
>TRBJ2-2|-|TRBV5-4|TRBD2
CASSLASGNTGELFF
TGTGCCAGCAGCTTGGCTAGCGGGAACACCGGGGAGCTGTTTTTT
>TRBJ2-3|-|TRBV14|-
CASSPRLGLADTQYF
TGTGCCAGCAGTCCTCGACTAGGCTTGGCAGATACGCAGTATTTT
>TRBJ1-4|-|TRBV7-9|-
CASSLSRGARGEKLFF
TGTGCCAGCAGCTTGAGTCGGGGGGCGCGAGGTGAAAAACTGTTTTTT